This passage covers 10 T cell receptor beta chains from one sample sequenced in a study of response to subunit inactivated influenza vaccine. A single record per CDR3 protein comes from TCRdb applying MiXCR to the RT-PCR reads. The sample has approximately 490,000 distinct CDR3 sequences, approximately 7.2% seen once. The sample consisted of PBMCs from blood, taken approximately 25 months after vaccination. The source is a man between 50 and 69 years old who received an inactivated influenza vaccine.

This clonotype was observed many times. The genes are TRBV6-1 and TRBJ2-7; possible D gene TRBD2, 5 bases. Germline CDR1 reads MNHNS; CDR2 reads SASEGT. The V end lost 7 bases, the J end lost 3 bases, and 19 bases lay between the germline ends. CDR3 size: 15 residues. CDR3 residues: CASTKEAGVYYEQYF. As DNA, the CDR3 is TGTGCCAGCACAAAGGAGGCAGGTGTGTACTACGAGCAGTACTTC.

This clonotype was recorded at least ten times. The genes are TRBV6-1 and TRBJ1-3; TRBD1 is a possible D gene (6 bases). From germline, CDR1 is MNHNS and CDR2 SASEGT. The ends were cut back, 8 bases at V and 2 bases at J, with 13 bases in the middle. The CDR3 runs to 14 residues. CDR3 residues: CASQQGPTGNTIYF. The CDR3 DNA is TGTGCCAGCCAGCAGGGGCCCACTGGAAACACCATATATTTT.

CDR3 protein: CASSRIPGLAGQETQYF. The CDR3, as DNA: TGTGCCAGCAGTCGTATTCCGGGACTAGCGGGGCAAGAGACCCAGTACTTC. V gene TRBV11-2 combines with J gene TRBJ2-5, with 13 bases lining up with TRBD2. V trimming: 6 bases; J trimming: 2 bases; junction bases outside the gene matches: 9. Germline values: CDR1 SGHAT, CDR2 FQNNGV. The CDR3 consists of 17 residues.

This clonotype was picked up many times. This chain joins TRBV10-2 and TRBJ1-5, with a weak D call TRBD1 (6 bases). This CDR3 has 14 amino acids. V lost 4 bases and J 2 bases, leaving 9 bases between the germline ends. Per the germline V gene, CDR1 is WSHSY and CDR2 is SAAADI. The CDR3 loop is CASSAYRGNQPQHF. The CDR3 DNA reads as TGCGCCAGCAGTGCTTACAGGGGCAATCAGCCCCAGCATTTT.

The chain employs TRBV10-3 and TRBJ2-2; D might be TRBD1 (6 bases). The germline gives CDR1 ENHRY, CDR2 SYGVKD. The CDR3 has 15 residues. Trimming cost V 5 bases and J 0 bases, with 10 bases left between them. As DNA, the CDR3 is TGTGCCATCAGTCAACAGGGATCGAACACCGGGGAGCTGTTTTTT. This codes for CAISQQGSNTGELFF.

The chain carries TRBV5-6 and TRBJ2-7; no clear D. Germline V gene data show CDR1 as SGHDT and CDR2 as YYEEEE. The V gene lost 2 bases and the J gene lost 0 bases, with 12 bases spanning the gap. The CDR3 totals 15 residues. DNA for the CDR3: TGTGCCAGCAGCTTCTTTCTTGGGCCCTCCTACGAGCAGTACTTC. Its translation: CASSFFLGPSYEQYF.

In this sample, this clonotype turned up a few times. The rearrangement uses TRBV4-3 and TRBJ2-4, with D uncertain. The V end was cut by 3 bases, the J end by 0 bases, with 24 bases between. Germline CDR1 reads LGHNA; CDR2 reads YSLEER. The CDR3 consists of 20 residues. The CDR3 nucleotides are TGCGCCAGCAGCCACCAGGACGGGTCGCCTCACTATTTAGCCAAAAACATTCAGTACTTC. It yields the protein CASSHQDGSPHYLAKNIQYF.

This clonotype has just a few counts. This rearrangement joins TRBV7-9 to TRBJ2-7; D is unresolved. Germline V CDR1 and CDR2: SEHNR, FQNEAQ (reference sequence). V was clipped by 5 bases and J by 5 bases, with 10 bases between them. The CDR3 length is 12 residues. The CDR3 region has the DNA TGTGCCAGCAGCGAGACCGAGGACGAGCAGTACTTC. Translation gives CASSETEDEQYF.

This sequence joins TRBV12-3 or TRBV12-4 and TRBJ1-1; D remains unclear. V shed 7 bases and J shed 4 bases, with 10 bases lying between them. The CDR3 extends over 12 amino acids. Here the CDR3 reads CASTQRVTEAFF. In DNA form, the CDR3 reads TGTGCCAGCACCCAACGTGTCACTGAAGCTTTCTTT.

This clonotype came up a few times. The rearrangement links TRBV6-2 or TRBV6-3 to TRBJ1-6; D gene uncertain. Trimming took 6 bases from V and 7 from J, leaving 10 bases between them. The germline V gene encodes CDR1 MNHEY and CDR2 SVGEGT. The CDR3 covers 13 residues. The CDR3 nucleotides read TGTGCCAGCAGCCCCGTGGCAAATTCACCCCTCCACTTT. Residues: CASSPVANSPLHF.